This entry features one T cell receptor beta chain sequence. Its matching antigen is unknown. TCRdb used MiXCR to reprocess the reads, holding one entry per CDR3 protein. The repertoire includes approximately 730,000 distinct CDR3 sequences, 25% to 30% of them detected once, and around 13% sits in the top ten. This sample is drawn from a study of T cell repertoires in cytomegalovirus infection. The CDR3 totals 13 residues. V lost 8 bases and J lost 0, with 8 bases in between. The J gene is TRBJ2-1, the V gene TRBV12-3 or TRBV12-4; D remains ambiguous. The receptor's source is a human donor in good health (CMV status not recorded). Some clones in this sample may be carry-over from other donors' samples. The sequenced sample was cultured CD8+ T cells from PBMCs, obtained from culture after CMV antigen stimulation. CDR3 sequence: CASAVRSYNEQFF. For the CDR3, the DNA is TGTGCCAGCGCAGTCCGCTCCTACAATGAGCAGTTCTTC.